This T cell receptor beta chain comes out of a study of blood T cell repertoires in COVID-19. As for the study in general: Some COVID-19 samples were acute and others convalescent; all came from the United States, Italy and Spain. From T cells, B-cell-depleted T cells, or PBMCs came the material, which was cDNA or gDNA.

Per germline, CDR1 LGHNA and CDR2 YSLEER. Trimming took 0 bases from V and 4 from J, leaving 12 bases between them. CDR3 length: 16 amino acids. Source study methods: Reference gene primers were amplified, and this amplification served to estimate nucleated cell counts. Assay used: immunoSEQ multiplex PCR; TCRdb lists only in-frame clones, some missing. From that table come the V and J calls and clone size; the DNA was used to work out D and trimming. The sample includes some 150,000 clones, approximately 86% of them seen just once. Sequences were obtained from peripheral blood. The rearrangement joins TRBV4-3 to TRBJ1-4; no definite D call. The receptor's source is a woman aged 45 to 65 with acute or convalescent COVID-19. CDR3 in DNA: TGCGCCAGCAGCCAAGATCGGGGATGGGGTAATGAAAAACTGTTTTTT. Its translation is CASSQDRGWGNEKLFF.